This T cell receptor (beta chain) was recorded in a study of blood T cell repertoires in COVID-19 (dated by TCRdb to the early 2020s). Study-wide context: Collaborator samples came from the United States, Italy and Spain and covered acute and convalescent phases of COVID-19. The prospective study material was composed of cDNA or gDNA derived from T cells, B-cell-depleted T cells, or PBMCs. Subjects who had been exposed to COVID-19, were actively infected with it, or had recovered from it provided the deeply sampled blood TCRbeta repertoires that made up the dataset. The repertoires were released in a freely available public database intended as a resource for research on the immune response to SARS-CoV-2. The samples were drawn from two sources: the first 160 participants of the ongoing ImmuneRACE study, and 1,200 or so subjects contributed by 6 global collaborators. Nearly every sample came with metadata listing a de-identified subject ID, COVID-19 status, age in years and sex. Where HLA class I and class II types were available, the types were taken from metadata supplied by the sample provider, not from assay-based typing.

Results the study describes overall, beyond this receptor: Clinical and demographic metadata were provided uncurated, with the amount varying by source and participant.

Each collaborating institution followed its own protocols to collect whole blood in K2EDTA tubes. For TCRbeta analysis, collaborators shipped samples in one of three forms: frozen whole blood, isolated PBMCs, or DNA extracted from either of those sample types. TCRbeta CDR3 regions were amplified from genomic DNA using the immunoSEQ Assay, a bias-controlled multiplex PCR. The authors processed their data as follows. Nucleated cell counts per sample were estimated from amplification of reference gene primers within the assay. Sequence reads were collapsed and filtered to measure the absolute abundance of every unique TCRbeta CDR3 rearrangement. For each sample, productive Simpson clonality was calculated by taking the square root of Simpson's diversity index across productive rearrangements. TCRdb provides this immuneACCESS table in a form limited to in-frame rearrangements. Some clones are lacking; in checked studies, under half of them reflect an unresolved V gene, and why the rest are absent is not known. V, J and clone size are taken as reported in that table, and D and trimming were inferred from the DNA itself. In all, the sample holds around 87,000 clones, and around 79% of those were seen once. Together, the top ten hold around a tenth of the sample.

From the cysteine through the phenylalanine, the CDR3 covers 15 amino acids. Only the CDR3 portion is preserved as DNA: 45 bases, with reading frame beginning at the first base. V is pared back by 5 bases and J by 0 bases, with 13 bases lying between the germline termini. CDR1 WNHNN and CDR2 SYGVQD are derived from the germline V gene (reference sequence). For this clone: Its target antigen remains unknown. Base qualities are missing; no much larger clone stands one base away.

Specimen: peripheral blood. This receptor was identified in an elderly woman with acute or convalescent COVID-19. The chain couples TRBV10-1 to TRBJ1-1; a tentative D call is TRBD1 (5 bases match). The DNA sequence is TGCGCCAGCAGTCGCCTGTGGGGCCTGAACACTGAAGCTTTCTTT. Its protein product is CASSRLWGLNTEAFF.